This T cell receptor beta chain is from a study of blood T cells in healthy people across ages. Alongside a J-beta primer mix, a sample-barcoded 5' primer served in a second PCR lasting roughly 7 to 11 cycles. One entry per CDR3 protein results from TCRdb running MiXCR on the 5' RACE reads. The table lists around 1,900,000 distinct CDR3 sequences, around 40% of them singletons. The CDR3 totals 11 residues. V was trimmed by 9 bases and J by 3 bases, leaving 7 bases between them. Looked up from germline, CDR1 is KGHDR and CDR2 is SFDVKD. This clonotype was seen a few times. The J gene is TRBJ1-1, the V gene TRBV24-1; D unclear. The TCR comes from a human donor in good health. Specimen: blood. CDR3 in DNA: TGTGCCACCGCATCCCACACTGAAGCTTTCTTT. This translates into CATASHTEAFF.